These T cell receptor beta chains were read from a single sample in a study of T-cell reconstitution after alpha-beta-depleted transplantation in children. From the PCR reads, TCRdb called clonotypes with MiXCR, one entry per CDR3 protein. Here the sample spans approximately 82,000 distinct CDR3 sequences, 15% to 20% being singletons. Sequenced material: PBMCs, mostly from graft donor cells, taken 360 days after TCRalphabeta/CD19-depleted stem cell transplant. These receptors were obtained from a male patient aged 2 to 10 who had a stem cell transplant for acute lymphoblastic leukemia, so the T cells may come from the graft donor. CDR3s include the opening cysteine and the closing phenylalanine or tryptophan. The D gene is left open where the match is weak. Clone size appears in some rows only: once, few, many, or a class for an expanded clone.

v_gene: TRBV6-5; abundance: many; d_gene: -; j_gene: TRBJ2-7; CDR3nt: TGTGCCAGCAGTTACTCGCCGGGGAGCTACGAGCAGTACTTC; CDR3aa: CASSYSPGSYEQYF
v_gene: TRBV20-1; abundance: -; d_gene: -; j_gene: TRBJ1-1; CDR3nt: TGCAGTGCTAGAGATTCGGGTAACACTGAAGCTTTCTTT; CDR3aa: CSARDSGNTEAFF
v_gene: TRBV3-1; abundance: -; d_gene: TRBD1; j_gene: TRBJ1-1; CDR3nt: TGTGCCAGCAGCCACCGGACAGGGAGCTCCATGAACACTGAAGCTTTCTTT; CDR3aa: CASSHRTGSSMNTEAFF
v_gene: TRBV20-1; abundance: few; d_gene: TRBD1; j_gene: TRBJ2-5; CDR3nt: TGCAGTGCTTCGAATGCGCGGGACAGGGGTGAGACCCAGTACTTC; CDR3aa: CSASNARDRGETQYF
v_gene: TRBV4-1; abundance: few; d_gene: -; j_gene: TRBJ2-7; CDR3nt: TGCGCCAGCAGCCACGTCAGGGGTTCGAGCCGCTACGAGCAGTACTTC; CDR3aa: CASSHVRGSSRYEQYF
v_gene: TRBV7-9; abundance: -; d_gene: -; j_gene: TRBJ2-7; CDR3nt: TGTGCCAGCAGCTTAGCTTCCTTGCGGGAATCCTACGAGCAGTACTTC; CDR3aa: CASSLASLRESYEQYF
v_gene: TRBV12-3/TRBV12-4; abundance: -; d_gene: TRBD1; j_gene: TRBJ1-1; CDR3nt: TGTGCCAGCAGTTTGGACAGGGGGCGTGTCACTGAAGCTTTCTTT; CDR3aa: CASSLDRGRVTEAFF
v_gene: TRBV4-1; abundance: -; d_gene: TRBD2; j_gene: TRBJ2-7; CDR3nt: TGCGCCAGCAGCCAAGATGCTAGCGGGAGCCCCTACGAGCAGTACTTC; CDR3aa: CASSQDASGSPYEQYF
v_gene: TRBV29-1; abundance: many; d_gene: -; j_gene: TRBJ1-1; CDR3nt: TGCAGCGTTGCGGACAGACGGAACACTGAAGCTTTCTTT; CDR3aa: CSVADRRNTEAFF
v_gene: TRBV11-2; abundance: -; d_gene: -; j_gene: TRBJ2-5; CDR3nt: TGTGCCAGCAGCTTAATCGGCAGAGATCAAGAGACCCAGTACTTC; CDR3aa: CASSLIGRDQETQYF
v_gene: TRBV12-3/TRBV12-4; abundance: -; d_gene: -; j_gene: TRBJ2-7; CDR3nt: TGTGCCAGCACAGTTCACAGGATGTACGAGCAGTACTTC; CDR3aa: CASTVHRMYEQYF
v_gene: TRBV7-9; abundance: few; d_gene: -; j_gene: TRBJ2-7; CDR3nt: TGTGCCAGCCGGGGAGCCTCCTACGAGCAGTACTTC; CDR3aa: CASRGASYEQYF
v_gene: TRBV19; abundance: -; d_gene: -; j_gene: TRBJ2-7; CDR3nt: TGTGCCAGTAGTAAGAGGCCTGGGGTGAACTACGAGCAGTACTTC; CDR3aa: CASSKRPGVNYEQYF
v_gene: TRBV3-1; abundance: -; d_gene: -; j_gene: TRBJ2-1; CDR3nt: TGTGCCAGCAGCCAAGGGCTAGTATTCTACAATGAGCAGTTCTTC; CDR3aa: CASSQGLVFYNEQFF
v_gene: TRBV5-1; abundance: many; d_gene: -; j_gene: TRBJ2-1; CDR3nt: TGCGCCAGCAGCCCCTTGGGACGGACCTTGAAAGAGCAGTTCTTC; CDR3aa: CASSPLGRTLKEQFF
v_gene: TRBV5-1; abundance: -; d_gene: -; j_gene: TRBJ2-3; CDR3nt: TGCGCCAGCAGCGCCCTAAAGTCGGGGCAGAGGACAGATACGCAGTATTTT; CDR3aa: CASSALKSGQRTDTQYF
v_gene: TRBV11-1; abundance: -; d_gene: TRBD1; j_gene: TRBJ2-5; CDR3nt: TGTGCCAGCAGCCGTTATTTAGGGACAGGGGGCTTGTGGGAGACCCAGTACTTC; CDR3aa: CASSRYLGTGGLWETQYF
v_gene: TRBV27; abundance: -; d_gene: TRBD2; j_gene: TRBJ2-1; CDR3nt: TGTGCCAGCAGTTTATTTTTCCGGGGTCCCGGGACTAGCGGGAGAGCCGCTCCGAATGAGCAGTTCTTC; CDR3aa: CASSLFFRGPGTSGRAAPNEQFF
v_gene: TRBV11-2; abundance: -; d_gene: -; j_gene: TRBJ2-5; CDR3nt: TGTGCCAGCAGCTTACGGCGGACCCAAGAGACCCAGTACTTC; CDR3aa: CASSLRRTQETQYF
v_gene: TRBV6-5; abundance: -; d_gene: -; j_gene: TRBJ2-7; CDR3nt: TGTGCCAGCAGTTACCTAGCAGGGGACGACGAGCAGTACTTC; CDR3aa: CASSYLAGDDEQYF
v_gene: TRBV7-9; abundance: -; d_gene: -; j_gene: TRBJ2-7; CDR3nt: TGTGCCAGCAGCTTAGGAGGGGTCTACGAGCAGTACTTC; CDR3aa: CASSLGGVYEQYF
v_gene: TRBV12-3/TRBV12-4; abundance: many; d_gene: -; j_gene: TRBJ2-7; CDR3nt: TGTGCCAGCAGTTTAGTGGGTACCTACGAGCAGTACTTC; CDR3aa: CASSLVGTYEQYF
v_gene: TRBV25-1; abundance: many; d_gene: TRBD2; j_gene: TRBJ2-2; CDR3nt: TGTGCCAGCAGTGAATCGGGACTAGCGGGAGTCACCGGGGAGCTGTTTTTT; CDR3aa: CASSESGLAGVTGELFF
v_gene: TRBV12-3/TRBV12-4; abundance: -; d_gene: -; j_gene: TRBJ1-2; CDR3nt: TGTGCCAGCAGTCCCCGACAGCTCTATGGCTACACCTTC; CDR3aa: CASSPRQLYGYTF
v_gene: TRBV4-1; abundance: many; d_gene: -; j_gene: TRBJ2-5; CDR3nt: TGCGCCAGCAGCCAAGATGGGTTAGGAGCGGAAAGACAAGAGACCCAGTACTTC; CDR3aa: CASSQDGLGAERQETQYF
v_gene: TRBV3-1; abundance: few; d_gene: -; j_gene: TRBJ2-4; CDR3nt: TGTGCCAGCAGCCAACAGGCCAAAAACATTCAGTACTTC; CDR3aa: CASSQQAKNIQYF
v_gene: TRBV10-1; abundance: -; d_gene: -; j_gene: TRBJ2-3; CDR3nt: TGCGCCAGCAGTGCCCGGGGATCAGATACGCAGTATTTT; CDR3aa: CASSARGSDTQYF
v_gene: TRBV7-8; abundance: -; d_gene: -; j_gene: TRBJ1-5; CDR3nt: TGTGCCAGCAGCTTAATAGGTGGGCCTCAGCCCCAGCATTTT; CDR3aa: CASSLIGGPQPQHF
v_gene: TRBV12-3/TRBV12-4; abundance: many; d_gene: -; j_gene: TRBJ2-1; CDR3nt: TGTGCCAGCAGATATGGACAGTTATACAATGAGCAGTTCTTC; CDR3aa: CASRYGQLYNEQFF
v_gene: TRBV12-3/TRBV12-4; abundance: many; d_gene: TRBD2; j_gene: TRBJ2-7; CDR3nt: TGTGCCAGCAGTTTTACTAGCGGGAGGTCCTACGAGCAGTACTTC; CDR3aa: CASSFTSGRSYEQYF
v_gene: TRBV5-4; abundance: few; d_gene: -; j_gene: TRBJ2-1; CDR3nt: TGTGCCAGCAGCGGGTCGCTTATAAATGAGCAGTTCTTC; CDR3aa: CASSGSLINEQFF
v_gene: TRBV10-3; abundance: -; d_gene: TRBD2; j_gene: TRBJ2-7; CDR3nt: TGTGCCATCAGTGAGTCGCAGGGACTAGCGGGAGCTTCCGAGCAGTACTTC; CDR3aa: CAISESQGLAGASEQYF
v_gene: TRBV5-1; abundance: -; d_gene: -; j_gene: TRBJ2-7; CDR3nt: TGCGCCAGCAGCTTCCTAAGCTCCTACGAGCAGTACTTC; CDR3aa: CASSFLSSYEQYF
v_gene: TRBV5-1; abundance: -; d_gene: TRBD1; j_gene: TRBJ2-5; CDR3nt: TGCGCCAGCAGCAATCCCCACAGGGGAGAGACCCAGTACTTC; CDR3aa: CASSNPHRGETQYF
v_gene: TRBV12-3/TRBV12-4; abundance: few; d_gene: -; j_gene: TRBJ2-7; CDR3nt: TGTGCCAGCAGTTTCGGAGGAGGCGAGCAGTACTTC; CDR3aa: CASSFGGGEQYF
v_gene: TRBV12-3/TRBV12-4; abundance: -; d_gene: -; j_gene: TRBJ1-1; CDR3nt: TGTGCCAGCAGTTTACGTGGGGCGGTGAACACTGAAGCTTTCTTT; CDR3aa: CASSLRGAVNTEAFF
v_gene: TRBV6-1; abundance: -; d_gene: TRBD2; j_gene: TRBJ2-5; CDR3nt: TGTGCCAGCAGTGGGACTAGCCAAGAGACCCAGTACTTC; CDR3aa: CASSGTSQETQYF
v_gene: TRBV12-3/TRBV12-4; abundance: many; d_gene: TRBD1; j_gene: TRBJ1-4; CDR3nt: TGTGCCAGCAGTTTAAGGGCAGGGGGGGAAAAACTGTTTTTT; CDR3aa: CASSLRAGGEKLFF
v_gene: TRBV4-1; abundance: few; d_gene: TRBD2; j_gene: TRBJ2-7; CDR3nt: TGCGCCAGCAGCCAAGATGGGCTAAGCGGGAGGAATAGCGAGCAGTACTTC; CDR3aa: CASSQDGLSGRNSEQYF
v_gene: TRBV14; abundance: -; d_gene: TRBD2; j_gene: TRBJ2-1; CDR3nt: TGTGCCAGCAGCCGACTAGCGGCCTACAATGAGCAGTTCTTC; CDR3aa: CASSRLAAYNEQFF
v_gene: TRBV7-6; abundance: few; d_gene: -; j_gene: TRBJ2-7; CDR3nt: TGTGCCAGCAGTCAGTGGGGTTACGAGCAGTACTTC; CDR3aa: CASSQWGYEQYF
v_gene: TRBV7-9; abundance: -; d_gene: -; j_gene: TRBJ2-1; CDR3nt: TGTGCCAGCAGCTTAGAGTACAGCCCGTACAATGAGCAGTTCTTC; CDR3aa: CASSLEYSPYNEQFF
v_gene: TRBV28; abundance: -; d_gene: TRBD2; j_gene: TRBJ2-7; CDR3nt: TGTGCCAGCAGTTTATGGTACACTAGCGGGAGGTCCGAGCAGTACTTC; CDR3aa: CASSLWYTSGRSEQYF
v_gene: TRBV27; abundance: -; d_gene: -; j_gene: TRBJ2-2; CDR3nt: TGTGCCAGCAGTTTATTTGGCCCCGGGGAGCTGTTTTTT; CDR3aa: CASSLFGPGELFF